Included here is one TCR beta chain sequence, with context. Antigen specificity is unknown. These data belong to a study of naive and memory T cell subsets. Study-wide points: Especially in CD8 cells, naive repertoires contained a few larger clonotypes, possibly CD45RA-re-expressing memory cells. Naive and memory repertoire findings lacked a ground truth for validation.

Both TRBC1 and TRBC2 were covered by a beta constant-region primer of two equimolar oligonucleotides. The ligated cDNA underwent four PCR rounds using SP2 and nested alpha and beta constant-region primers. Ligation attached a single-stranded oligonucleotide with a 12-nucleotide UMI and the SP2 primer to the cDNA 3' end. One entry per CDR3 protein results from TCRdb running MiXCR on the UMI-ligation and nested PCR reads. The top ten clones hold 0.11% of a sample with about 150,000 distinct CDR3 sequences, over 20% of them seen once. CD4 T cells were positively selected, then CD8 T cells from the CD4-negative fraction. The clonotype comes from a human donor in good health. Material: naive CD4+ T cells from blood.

CDR3 region: CASSSLRDSYNSPLHF. The CDR3 DNA is TGTGCCAGCAGCTCGCTGAGGGATTCCTATAATTCACCCCTCCACTTT. The J gene is TRBJ1-6, the V gene TRBV7-2; D is uncertain. V was cut by 4 bases and J by 1 base, with 11 bases left in between. The CDR3 spans 16 residues. Germline CDR1 SGHTA, CDR2 FQGNSA.